This entry features one T cell receptor beta chain sequence. This entry comes from a study of shared clonotypes between healthy human individuals. Evenly divided among several immunoSEQ plates was the genomic DNA of each subset. Replicate PCRs were loaded with approximately 300 ng DNA from unsorted PBMC, some 30,000 T cell genomes. Repertoires were generated with immunoSEQ multiplex PCR, while TCRdb's copy carries only in-frame clones and drops some. The sample lists approximately 470,000 clones, around 80% occurring once. V gave up 5 bases and J gave up 7 bases; unmatched junction bases: 8. Looked up from germline, CDR1 is SGHDT and CDR2 is YYEEEE. CDR3 length equals 13 residues.

The chain combines TRBV5-6 with TRBJ1-1, with TRBD1 matching over 7 bases. Sample: PBMCs. This TCR came from a woman aged 40 to 55 in good health. Some clones in this sample may be carry-over from other donors' samples. The CDR3 here is CASRATRDSEAFF. Written as DNA, the CDR3 is TGTGCCAGCAGAGCAACCCGGGACAGTGAAGCTTTCTTT.